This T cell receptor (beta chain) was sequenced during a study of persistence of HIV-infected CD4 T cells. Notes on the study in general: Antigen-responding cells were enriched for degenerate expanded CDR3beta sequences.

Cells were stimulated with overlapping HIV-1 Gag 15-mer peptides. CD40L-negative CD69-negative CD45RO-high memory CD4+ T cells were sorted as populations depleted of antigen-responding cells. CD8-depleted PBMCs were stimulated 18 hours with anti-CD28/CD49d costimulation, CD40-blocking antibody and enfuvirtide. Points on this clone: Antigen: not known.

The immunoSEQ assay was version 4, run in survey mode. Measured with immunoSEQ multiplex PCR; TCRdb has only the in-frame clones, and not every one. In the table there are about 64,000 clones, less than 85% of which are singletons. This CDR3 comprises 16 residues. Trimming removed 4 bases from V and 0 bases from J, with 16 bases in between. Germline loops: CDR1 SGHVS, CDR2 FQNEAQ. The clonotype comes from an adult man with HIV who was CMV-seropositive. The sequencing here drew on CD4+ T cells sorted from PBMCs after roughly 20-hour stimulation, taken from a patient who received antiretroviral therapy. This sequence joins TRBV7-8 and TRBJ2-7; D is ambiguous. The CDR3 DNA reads TGTGCCAGCAGCTCCTTACGCATGGAGAGCTCCTACGAGCAGTACTTC. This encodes CASSSLRMESSYEQYF. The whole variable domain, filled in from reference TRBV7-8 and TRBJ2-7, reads GAGVSQSPRYKVAKRGQDVALRCDPISGHVSLFWYQQALGQGPEFLTYFQNEAQLDKSGLPSDRFFAERPEGSVSTLKIQRTQQEDSAVYLCASSSLRMESSYEQYFGPGTRLTVT.